This passage covers 12 T cell receptor beta chains from one sample sequenced in a study of blood T cell repertoires in COVID-19. Profiled with immunoSEQ multiplex PCR; TCRdb holds only in-frame clones, not every one. This sample carries about 160,000 clones, about 85% of them seen once, and the ten largest clones take around 5%. Material for sequencing was peripheral blood. These receptors were collected from a woman aged 50 to 60 with COVID-19, enrolled during active disease.

This clone was observed a single time. V and J are TRBV5-4 and TRBJ1-1; 10 nucleotides align to TRBD1. V trimming: 6 bases; J trimming: 1 base; junction bases outside the gene matches: 3. The CDR3 length is 14 residues. Germline CDR1 reads SGHNT; CDR2 reads YYREEE (reference sequence). The CDR3 DNA is TGTGCCAGCAACCGGGACAGGGGGAACACTGAAGCTTTCTTT. As protein: CASNRDRGNTEAFF.

The rearrangement links TRBV27 to TRBJ1-5; D uncertain. Germline loops: CDR1 MNHEY, CDR2 SMNVEV (reference sequence). The CDR3 is 13 residues long. The V and J ends lost 1 base and 2 bases respectively, with 3 bases between them. CDR3 nucleotide sequence: TGTGCCAGCAGTTTATTCGGCAATCAGCCCCAGCATTTT. It translates to CASSLFGNQPQHF.

Only a few counts were recorded for this clone. The gene calls are TRBV7-2 and TRBJ1-1; 7 positions match TRBD1. The CDR3 extends over 13 amino acids. With V trimmed by 5 bases and J by 3 bases, 3 bases remained unmatched. The germline gives CDR1 SGHTA, CDR2 FQGNSA. The CDR3 DNA reads TGTGCCAGCAGCCGACAGGGCGACACTGAAGCTTTCTTT. This codes for CASSRQGDTEAFF.

The rearrangement links TRBV9 to TRBJ1-1; the match to TRBD1 covers 8 bases. The V segment lost 3 bases and the J segment 1 base; nucleotides outside the gene matches: 5. Germline V gene sequence: CDR1 SGDLS, CDR2 YYNGEE. The CDR3 length is 15 residues. The CDR3 DNA reads as TGTGCCAGCAGCGCAGGGGGCTCGGGGAACACTGAAGCTTTCTTT. Residues: CASSAGGSGNTEAFF.

The rearrangement links TRBV28 to TRBJ1-2; no clear D. The germline CDR1 and CDR2 sequences are MDHEN and SYDVKM. Trimming removed 5 bases at V and 0 bases at J, with 4 bases between. There are 12 residues in the CDR3. The CDR3 sequence is CASSTSNYGYTF. The CDR3 DNA sequence: TGTGCCAGCAGTACTTCTAACTATGGCTACACCTTC.

The count of this clone is one. CDR3 sequence: CASSPSTAEPQHF. CDR3 coding DNA: TGTGCCAGCAGCCCAAGCACGGCGGAGCCCCAGCATTTT. The V call is TRBV7-7, the J call TRBJ1-5; D remains ambiguous. The CDR3 runs 13 residues. Germline-derived CDR1 and CDR2 are SSHAT and FNYEAQ (reference sequence). Between the trimmed V and J ends, which lost 5 bases and 8 bases, there was a span of 13 bases.

This clone was observed a handful of times. The chain couples TRBV7-6 to TRBJ2-5; D might be TRBD2 (5 bases). The CDR3 covers 15 residues. Trimming cost V 5 bases and J 5 bases, with 18 bases left between them. Looked up from germline, CDR1 is SGHVS and CDR2 is FNYEAQ. The CDR3 is CASSPRLNGEETQYF. CDR3 DNA sequence: TGTGCCAGCAGCCCCCGTTTAAACGGGGAGGAGACCCAGTACTTC. The whole variable domain, remainder taken from reference TRBV7-6 and TRBJ2-5, is GAGVSQSPRYKVTKRGQDVALRCDPISGHVSLYWYRQALGQGPEFLTYFNYEAQQDKSGLPNDRFSAERPEGSISTLTIQRTEQRDSAMYRCASSPRLNGEETQYFGPGTRLLVL.

The chain is built from TRBV13 and TRBJ2-7; 7 bases are shared with TRBD1. V lost 5 bases to trimming and J lost 3 bases; unmatched junction nucleotides: 13. This CDR3 has 16 amino acids. Per the germline V gene, CDR1 is PRHDT and CDR2 is FYEKMQ (reference sequence). CDR3 DNA: TGTGCCAGCAGCCAAACAGGGGCCGTTCGATACTACGAGCAGTACTTC. Encoded protein: CASSQTGAVRYYEQYF. Filled out from reference TRBV13 and TRBJ2-7, the complete variable domain reads AAGVIQSPRHLIKEKRETATLKCYPIPRHDTVYWYQQGPGQDPQFLISFYEKMQSDKGSIPDRFSAQQFSDYHSELNMSSLELGDSALYFCASSQTGAVRYYEQYFGPGTRLTVT.

The rearrangement joins TRBV11-2 to TRBJ1-2; D is uncertain. The CDR3 consists of 11 residues. Trimming removed 5 bases at V and 2 bases at J, with 3 bases between. Per germline, CDR1 SGHAT and CDR2 FQNNGV. CDR3 in amino acids: CASSPNYGYTF. The CDR3 nucleotides are TGTGCCAGCAGCCCAAACTATGGCTACACCTTC. Full variable domain (outside the CDR3, taken from reference TRBV11-2 and TRBJ1-2): EAGVAQSPRYKIIEKRQSVAFWCNPISGHATLYWYQQILGQGPKLLIQFQNNGVVDDSQLPKDRFSAERLKGVDSTLKIQPAKLEDSAVYLCASSPNYGYTFGSGTRLTVV.

In nucleotides, the CDR3 is TGCGCCAGCAGCTTGGGGCAGGGGGGTCAGCCCCAGCATTTT. Translating it yields CASSLGQGGQPQHF. The V and J genes are TRBV4-1 and TRBJ1-5; 7 bases match TRBD1. V lost 5 bases, J lost 6 bases, and 7 bases stayed unmatched. In germline, CDR1 is MGHRA, CDR2 YSYEKL. This CDR3 region has 14 residues.

The J gene is TRBJ1-1, the V gene TRBV19; the D is unclear. Trimming removed 7 bases at V and 6 bases at J, with 12 bases between. Germline CDR1 and CDR2: LNHDA and SQIVND (reference sequence). The CDR3 is 12 amino acids. CDR3 region: CASTTEGAEAFF. For the CDR3, the DNA is TGTGCCAGTACCACCGAGGGAGCTGAAGCTTTCTTT.

CDR3 amino acids: CASSYQPDQPQHF. The DNA of the CDR3 is TGTGCCAGCAGTTACCAACCGGATCAGCCCCAGCATTTT. The J gene is TRBJ1-5, the V gene TRBV6-2 or TRBV6-3, with D unresolved. The CDR3 is 13 residues long. The V and J ends lost 2 bases and 5 bases respectively, with 7 bases between them. Germline CDR1 and CDR2: MNHEY and SVGEGT.